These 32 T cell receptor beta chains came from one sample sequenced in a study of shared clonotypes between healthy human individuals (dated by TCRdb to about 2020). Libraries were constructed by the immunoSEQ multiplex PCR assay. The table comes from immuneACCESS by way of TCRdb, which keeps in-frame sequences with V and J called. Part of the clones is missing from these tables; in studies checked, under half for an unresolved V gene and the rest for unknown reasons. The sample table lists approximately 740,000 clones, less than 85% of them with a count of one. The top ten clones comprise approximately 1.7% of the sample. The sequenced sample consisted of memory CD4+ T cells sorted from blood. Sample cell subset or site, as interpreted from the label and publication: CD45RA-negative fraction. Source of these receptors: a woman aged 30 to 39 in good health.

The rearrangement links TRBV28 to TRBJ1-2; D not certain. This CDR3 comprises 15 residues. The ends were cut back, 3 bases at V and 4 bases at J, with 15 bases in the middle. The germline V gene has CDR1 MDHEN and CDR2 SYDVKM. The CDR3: CASSLGRAHIYGYTF. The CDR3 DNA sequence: TGTGCCAGCAGTTTGGGCCGCGCCCATATCTATGGCTACACCTTC.

The CDR3 here is CASSEGRGRAYNEQFF. The CDR3 region has the DNA TGCGCCAGCAGTGAGGGCCGGGGGCGAGCCTACAATGAGCAGTTCTTC. The chain employs TRBV10-1 and TRBJ2-1; the D gene could be TRBD1 or TRBD2 (6 bases each). Trimming removed 2 bases at V and 2 bases at J, with 13 bases between. The CDR3 is made up of 16 amino acids. Germline V gives CDR1 WNHNN, CDR2 SYGVQD (reference sequence).

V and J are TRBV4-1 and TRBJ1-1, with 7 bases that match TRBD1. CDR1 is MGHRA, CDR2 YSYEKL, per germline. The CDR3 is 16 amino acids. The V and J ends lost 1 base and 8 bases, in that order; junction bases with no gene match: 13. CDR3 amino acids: CASSQAHRGGRPEAFF. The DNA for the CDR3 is TGCGCCAGCAGCCAAGCTCACAGGGGCGGACGCCCCGAAGCTTTCTTT.

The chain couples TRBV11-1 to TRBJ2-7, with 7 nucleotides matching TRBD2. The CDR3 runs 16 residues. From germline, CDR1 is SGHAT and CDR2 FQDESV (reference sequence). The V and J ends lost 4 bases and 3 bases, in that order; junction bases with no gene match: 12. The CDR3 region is CASSSLAGTTFYEQYF. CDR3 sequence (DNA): TGTGCCAGCAGCTCCCTAGCCGGGACTACCTTCTACGAGCAGTACTTC.

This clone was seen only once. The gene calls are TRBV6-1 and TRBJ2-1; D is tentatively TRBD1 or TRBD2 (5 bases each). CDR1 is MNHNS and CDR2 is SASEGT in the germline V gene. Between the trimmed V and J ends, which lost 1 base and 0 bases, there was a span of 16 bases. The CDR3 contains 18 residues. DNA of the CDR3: TGTGCCAGCAGTGAAGAGGTGTGGGGACGGGCCTCCTACAATGAGCAGTTCTTC. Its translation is CASSEEVWGRASYNEQFF.

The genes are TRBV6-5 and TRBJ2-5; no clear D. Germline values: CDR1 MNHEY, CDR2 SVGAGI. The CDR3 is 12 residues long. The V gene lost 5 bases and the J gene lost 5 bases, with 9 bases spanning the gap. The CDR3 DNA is TGTGCCAGCAGTGAAAATGGGGAGACCCAGTACTTC. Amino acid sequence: CASSENGETQYF.

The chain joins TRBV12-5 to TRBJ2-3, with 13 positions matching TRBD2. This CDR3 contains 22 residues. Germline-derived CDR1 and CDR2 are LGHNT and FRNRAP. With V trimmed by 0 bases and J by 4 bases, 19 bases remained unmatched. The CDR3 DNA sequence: TGTGCTAGTGGTTTGGTACTGGGAGGACTAGCGGGAGAAAAAACCGCGGCAGATACGCAGTATTTT. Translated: CASGLVLGGLAGEKTAADTQYF.

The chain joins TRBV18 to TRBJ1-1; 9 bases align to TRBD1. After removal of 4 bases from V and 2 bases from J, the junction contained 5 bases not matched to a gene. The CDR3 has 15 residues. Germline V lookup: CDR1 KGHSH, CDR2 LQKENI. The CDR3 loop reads CASSHGTGGNTEAFF. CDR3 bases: TGTGCCAGCTCACACGGAACAGGGGGCAACACTGAAGCTTTCTTT.

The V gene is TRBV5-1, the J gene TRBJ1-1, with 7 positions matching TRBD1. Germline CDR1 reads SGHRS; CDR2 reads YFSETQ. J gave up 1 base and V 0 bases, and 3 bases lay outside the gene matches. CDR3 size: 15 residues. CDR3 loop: CASSLAWDRNTEAFF. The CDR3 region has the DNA TGCGCCAGCAGCTTGGCCTGGGACAGGAACACTGAAGCTTTCTTT.

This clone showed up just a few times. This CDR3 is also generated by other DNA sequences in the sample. The CDR3 DNA reads TGCGCCAGCAGCCCTGGGACAGGGGGTTTGCCCCAGCATTTT. This gives the protein CASSPGTGGLPQHF. V is TRBV5-1 and J is TRBJ1-5; 11 positions match TRBD1. CDR1 is SGHRS, CDR2 YFSETQ, per germline. This CDR3 spans 14 amino acids. Trimming at V came to 4 bases and at J to 9 bases, leaving 6 bases not matched to a gene.

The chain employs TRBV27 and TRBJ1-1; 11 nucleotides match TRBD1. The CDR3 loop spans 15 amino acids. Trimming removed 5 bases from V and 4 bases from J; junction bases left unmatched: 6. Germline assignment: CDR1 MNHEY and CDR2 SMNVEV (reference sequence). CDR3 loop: CASSARDRGITEAFF. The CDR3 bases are TGTGCCAGCAGTGCCCGGGACAGGGGGATCACTGAAGCTTTCTTT.

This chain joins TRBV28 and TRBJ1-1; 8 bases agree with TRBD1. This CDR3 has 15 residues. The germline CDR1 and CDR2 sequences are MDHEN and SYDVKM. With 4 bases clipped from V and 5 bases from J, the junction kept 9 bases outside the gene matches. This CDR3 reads CASSWTWTGRTEAFF. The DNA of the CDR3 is TGTGCCAGCAGTTGGACATGGACAGGGCGAACTGAAGCTTTCTTT.

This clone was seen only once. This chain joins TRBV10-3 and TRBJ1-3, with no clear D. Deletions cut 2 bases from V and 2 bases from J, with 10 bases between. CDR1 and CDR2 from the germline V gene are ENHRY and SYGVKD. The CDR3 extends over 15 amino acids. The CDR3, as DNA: TGTGCCATCAGTGAGGACTTAGGGACTGGAAACACCATATATTTT. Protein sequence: CAISEDLGTGNTIYF.

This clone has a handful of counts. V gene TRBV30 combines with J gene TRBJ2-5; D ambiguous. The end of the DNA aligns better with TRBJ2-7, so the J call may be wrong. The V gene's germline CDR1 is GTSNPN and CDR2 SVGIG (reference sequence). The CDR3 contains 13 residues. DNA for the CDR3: TGTGCCTGGACAGGCCAATTTCTCTACGAGCAGTACTTC. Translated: CAWTGQFLYEQYF.

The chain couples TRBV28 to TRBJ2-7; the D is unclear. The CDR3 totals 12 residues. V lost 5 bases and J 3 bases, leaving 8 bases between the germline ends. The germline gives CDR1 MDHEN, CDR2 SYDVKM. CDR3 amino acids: CASSVDFYEQYF. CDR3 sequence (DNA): TGTGCCAGCAGTGTTGACTTCTACGAGCAGTACTTC.

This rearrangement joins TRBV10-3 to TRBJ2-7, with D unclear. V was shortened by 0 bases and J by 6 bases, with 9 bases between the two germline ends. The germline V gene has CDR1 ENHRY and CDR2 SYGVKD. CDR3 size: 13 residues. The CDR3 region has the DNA TGTGCCATCAGTGAGTCAAAAGGGTCCGAGCAGTACTTC. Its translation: CAISESKGSEQYF.

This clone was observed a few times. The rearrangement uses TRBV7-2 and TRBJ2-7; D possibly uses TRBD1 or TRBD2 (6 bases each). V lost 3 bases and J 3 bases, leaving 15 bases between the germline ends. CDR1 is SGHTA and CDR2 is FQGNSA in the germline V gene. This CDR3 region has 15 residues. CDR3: CASSFGPGGGYEQYF. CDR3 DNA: TGTGCCAGCAGCTTCGGTCCAGGAGGGGGCTACGAGCAGTACTTC.

CDR3: CASSEALPGQNNSPLHF. The CDR3 DNA is TGTGCCAGCAGTGAAGCGCTTCCCGGACAGAACAATTCACCCCTCCACTTT. This rearrangement joins TRBV2 to TRBJ1-6; D might be TRBD1 (6 bases). The CDR3 length is 17 residues. The ends were cut back, 0 bases at V and 7 bases at J, with 16 bases in the middle. CDR1 SNHLY and CDR2 FYNNEI come from the germline V gene.

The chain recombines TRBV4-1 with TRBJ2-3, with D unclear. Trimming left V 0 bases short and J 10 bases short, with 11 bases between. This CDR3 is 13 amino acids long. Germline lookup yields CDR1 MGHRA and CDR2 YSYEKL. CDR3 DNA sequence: TGCGCCAGCAGCCAAGATGGGTCTAGGGCGCAGTATTTT. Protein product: CASSQDGSRAQYF.

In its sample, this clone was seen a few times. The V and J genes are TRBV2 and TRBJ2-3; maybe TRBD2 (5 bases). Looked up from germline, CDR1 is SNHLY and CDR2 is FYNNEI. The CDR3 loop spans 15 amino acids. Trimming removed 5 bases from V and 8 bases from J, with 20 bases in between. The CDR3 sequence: CASSPRRSGEGTQYF. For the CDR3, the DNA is TGTGCCAGCAGTCCCCGTCGGTCGGGCGAGGGTACGCAGTATTTT.

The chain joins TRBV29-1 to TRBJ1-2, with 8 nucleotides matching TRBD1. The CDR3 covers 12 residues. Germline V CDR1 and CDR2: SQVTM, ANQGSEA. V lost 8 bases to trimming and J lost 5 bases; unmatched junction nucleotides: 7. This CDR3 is CSTGQGMYGYTF. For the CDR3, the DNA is TGCAGCACCGGACAGGGAATGTATGGCTACACCTTC.

The CDR3 nucleotides read TGTGCCAGTAGTGGACAGGTTCGGGAGACCCAGTACTTC. This gives the protein CASSGQVRETQYF. The V and J genes are TRBV19 and TRBJ2-5; 7 bases line up with TRBD1. The length of the CDR3 is 13 residues. J was trimmed by 5 bases and V by 5 bases; bases with no gene match: 5. CDR1 is LNHDA, CDR2 SQIVND, per germline (reference sequence).

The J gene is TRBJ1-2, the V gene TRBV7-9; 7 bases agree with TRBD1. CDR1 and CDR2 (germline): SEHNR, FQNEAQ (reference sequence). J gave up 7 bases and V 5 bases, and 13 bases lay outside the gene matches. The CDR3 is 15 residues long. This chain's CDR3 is CASSIEQGRDFGYTF. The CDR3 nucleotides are TGTGCCAGCAGCATAGAACAGGGGAGAGACTTTGGCTACACCTTC.

CDR3 bases: TGCGCCAGCAGGGACCCACTAGCCGATGAGCAGTTCTTC. It specifies CASRDPLADEQFF. The genes are TRBV10-2 and TRBJ2-1; maybe TRBD2 (6 bases). Germline loops: CDR1 WSHSY, CDR2 SAAADI. V was cut by 6 bases and J by 8 bases, with 14 bases left in between. This CDR3 region has 13 residues.

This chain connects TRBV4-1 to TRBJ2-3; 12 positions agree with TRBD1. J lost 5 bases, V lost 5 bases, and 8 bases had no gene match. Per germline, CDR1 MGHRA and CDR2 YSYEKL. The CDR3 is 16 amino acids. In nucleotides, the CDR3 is TGCGCCAGCAGCGTGGGACAGGGGGCCCGTGAAGATACGCAGTATTTT. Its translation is CASSVGQGAREDTQYF.

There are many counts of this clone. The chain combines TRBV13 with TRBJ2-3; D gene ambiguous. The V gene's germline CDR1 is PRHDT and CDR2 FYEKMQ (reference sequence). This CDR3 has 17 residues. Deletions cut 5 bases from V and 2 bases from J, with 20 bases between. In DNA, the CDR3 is TGTGCCAGCAGCCCCGGGTTTGCGGATAGTCACACAGATACGCAGTATTTT. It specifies CASSPGFADSHTDTQYF.

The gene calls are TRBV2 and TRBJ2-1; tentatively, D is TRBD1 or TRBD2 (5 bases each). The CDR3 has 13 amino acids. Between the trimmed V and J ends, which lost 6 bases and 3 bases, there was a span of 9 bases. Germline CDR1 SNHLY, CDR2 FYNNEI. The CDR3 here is CASRGEVYNEQFF. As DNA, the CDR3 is TGTGCCAGCAGGGGGGAAGTCTACAATGAGCAGTTCTTC.

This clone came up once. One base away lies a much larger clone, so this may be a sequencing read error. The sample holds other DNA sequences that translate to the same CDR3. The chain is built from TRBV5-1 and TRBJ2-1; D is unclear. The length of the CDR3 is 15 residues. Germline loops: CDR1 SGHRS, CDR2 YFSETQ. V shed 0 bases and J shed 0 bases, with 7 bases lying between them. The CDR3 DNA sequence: TGCGCCAGCAGCTTGGACTCCTACTCCTACAATGAGCAGTTCTTC. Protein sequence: CASSLDSYSYNEQFF.

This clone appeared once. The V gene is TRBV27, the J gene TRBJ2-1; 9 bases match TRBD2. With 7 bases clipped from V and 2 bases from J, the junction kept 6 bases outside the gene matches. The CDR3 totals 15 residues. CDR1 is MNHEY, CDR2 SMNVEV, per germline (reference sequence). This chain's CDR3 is CASNQLAGTYNEQFF. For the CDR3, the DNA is TGTGCCAGCAACCAACTAGCGGGCACCTACAATGAGCAGTTCTTC.

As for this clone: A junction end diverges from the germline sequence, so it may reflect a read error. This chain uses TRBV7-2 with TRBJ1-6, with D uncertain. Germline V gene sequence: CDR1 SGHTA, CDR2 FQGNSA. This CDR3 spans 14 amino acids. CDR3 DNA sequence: TGTGCCAGCAGCTTAGAACCGATTAATTCGCCCCTCCACTTT. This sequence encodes CASSLEPINSPLHF.

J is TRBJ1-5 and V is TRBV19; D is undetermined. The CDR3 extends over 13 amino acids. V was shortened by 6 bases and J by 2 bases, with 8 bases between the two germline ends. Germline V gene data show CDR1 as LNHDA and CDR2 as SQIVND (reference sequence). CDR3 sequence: CASRHVGNQPQHF. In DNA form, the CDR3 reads TGTGCCAGTAGACACGTCGGCAATCAGCCCCAGCATTTT.

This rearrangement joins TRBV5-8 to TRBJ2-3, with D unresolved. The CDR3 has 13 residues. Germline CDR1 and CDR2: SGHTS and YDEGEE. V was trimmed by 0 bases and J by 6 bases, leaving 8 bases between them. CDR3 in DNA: TGTGCCAGCAGCTTGGATCGTTGGGATACGCAGTATTTT. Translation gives CASSLDRWDTQYF. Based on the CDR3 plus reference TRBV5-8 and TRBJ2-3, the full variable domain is EAGVTQSPTHLIKTRGQQATLRCSPISGHTSVYWYQQALGLGLQFLLWYDEGEERNRGNFPPRFSGRQFPNYSSELNVNALELEDSALYLCASSLDRWDTQYFGPGTRLTVL.